This entry concerns a single TCR beta chain. Its antigen is undetermined. This specimen comes from a study of T cell responses to AZD1222 COVID-19 vaccine. The protocol was immunoSEQ multiplex PCR, while the TCRdb copy is restricted to in-frame clones and leaves out a portion. The sample lists some 14,000 clones, approximately 80% occurring once. V dropped 5 bases and J dropped 2; count of bases not matched to a gene: 14. Germline lookup yields CDR1 SEHNR and CDR2 FQNEAQ (reference sequence). The CDR3 is 17 amino acids. Notes on the study in general: Females outnumbered males among donors, who were mostly white British; clonal diversity was possibly underestimated.

The gene calls are TRBV7-9 and TRBJ2-7; the match to TRBD2 covers 8 bases. This specimen was peripheral blood, taken 28 days after the second AZD1222 dose. This TCR came from an adult who received the AZD1222 COVID-19 vaccine. The CDR3 protein is CASSDPVRNGGAYEQYF. CDR3 in DNA: TGTGCCAGCAGCGACCCCGTGCGGAACGGGGGGGCCTACGAGCAGTACTTC.